This T cell receptor beta chain came from a study of post-analysis software for immune sequencing data. Unique molecular identifiers were carried by the TCR beta cDNA libraries. Input populations of about 1 to 11 million T cells gave rise to around 480,000 cDNA molecules. In TCRdb, the PCR reads were re-called with MiXCR into one record per CDR3 protein. The sample yields under 200,000 distinct CDR3 sequences, 36% seen once. The CDR3 is 14 residues long. Germline V CDR1 and CDR2: SGHVS, FNYEAQ. Trimming removed 5 bases at V and 1 base at J, with 11 bases between. Study-level findings and limits: In patients, a few TRBV segments were more frequent than in controls, with TRBV5-6, TRBV5-1 and TRBV20-1 among them. Samples prepared in the same batch strongly co-clustered by F measure. Normalized Chao1 diversity was significantly reduced in patients versus controls.

In its sample, this clonotype was seen many times. Its antigen is not known. The chain uses TRBV7-6 and TRBJ1-1; D unresolved. The source was blood, collected after autologous hematopoietic stem cell transplantation. This clonotype originated in a girl aged 5 to 17 with multiple sclerosis. The CDR3 DNA reads TGTGCCAGCAGCCGCGAAGAGACGAACACTGAAGCTTTCTTT. This sequence encodes CASSREETNTEAFF.